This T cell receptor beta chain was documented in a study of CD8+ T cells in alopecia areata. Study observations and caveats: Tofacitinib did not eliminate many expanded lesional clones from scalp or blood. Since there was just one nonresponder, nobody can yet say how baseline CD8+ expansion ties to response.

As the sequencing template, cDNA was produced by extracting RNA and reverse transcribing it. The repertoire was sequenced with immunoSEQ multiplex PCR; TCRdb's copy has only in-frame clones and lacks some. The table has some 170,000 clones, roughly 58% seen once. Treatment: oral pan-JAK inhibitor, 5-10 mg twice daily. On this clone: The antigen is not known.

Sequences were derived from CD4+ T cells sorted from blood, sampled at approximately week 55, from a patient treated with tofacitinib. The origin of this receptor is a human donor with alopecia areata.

CDR3 in DNA: TGCGCCAGCACCTACTCAGACAGGACCTCCTACGAGCAGTACTTC. Amino acid sequence: CASTYSDRTSYEQYF. The chain couples TRBV5-1 to TRBJ2-7, with a possible D match to TRBD1 (6 bases). V gave up 6 bases and J gave up 0 bases, with 16 bases separating them. Germline V gene data show CDR1 as SGHRS and CDR2 as YFSETQ. This CDR3 has 15 residues.